The 7 T cell receptor beta chains reported below all come from one sample, sequenced in a study of blood T cells in healthy people across ages (dated by TCRdb to between 2014 and 2017). Libraries were made using 5' RACE. Sequencing instrument: Illumina HiSeq 2500. A second 7 to 11 cycle PCR used a sample-barcoded 5' primer and a J-beta primer mix. TCRdb reprocessing: public reads trimmed at Q25 with fastp, clones called with MiXCR, in-frame beta chains kept. When rows share a CDR3 protein, they turn into one entry using the most common DNA and genes. The sample profile shows 1 million or so distinct CDR3 sequences; around 25% of them were found once. The top ten constitute approximately 0.71% of the sample. These data were also reused for a study on T cells of mothers and their children.

Sequencing used blood. The receptors were gathered from a girl aged 2 to 9 in good health.

The sample holds a few counts of this clonotype. The chain has TRBV3-1 and TRBJ2-5; TRBD2 aligns across 10 bases. V was pared by 4 bases and J by 6 bases, with 11 bases of the junction left unmatched. The length of the CDR3 is 16 residues. Germline V gives CDR1 LGHDT, CDR2 YNNKEL (reference sequence). The CDR3 DNA is TGTGCCAGCAGCCGGTGGCTAGCGGGAGCCGGACAGACCCAGTACTTC. This gives the protein CASSRWLAGAGQTQYF.

This chain uses TRBV10-2 with TRBJ2-5, with TRBD2 identical over 11 bases. Germline lookup yields CDR1 WSHSY and CDR2 SAAADI. V lost 7 bases to trimming and J lost 2 bases; unmatched junction nucleotides: 12. The CDR3 contains 17 residues. CDR3 protein: CASTDLPGLAEQETQYF. The DNA for the CDR3 is TGCGCCAGCACCGACCTACCGGGACTAGCGGAACAAGAGACCCAGTACTTC.

The gene calls are TRBV5-1 and TRBJ1-4; D ambiguous. This CDR3 has 13 residues. The germline gives CDR1 SGHRS, CDR2 YFSETQ. Trimming pared 4 bases from V and 6 bases from J, leaving 10 bases between. CDR3 sequence reads: CASSTRPDEKLFF. For the CDR3, the DNA is TGCGCCAGCAGCACCCGACCCGATGAAAAACTGTTTTTT.

A few counts support this clonotype. The J gene is TRBJ1-1, the V gene TRBV4-3, with D possibly being TRBD1 (5 bases). The germline V gene has CDR1 LGHNA and CDR2 YSLEER. V lost 3 bases, J lost 3 bases, and 8 bases lay in between. The CDR3 runs to 13 residues. The CDR3 spells CASSQETDTEAFF. The CDR3 DNA reads as TGCGCCAGCAGCCAGGAGACAGACACTGAAGCTTTCTTT.

This chain connects TRBV6-5 to TRBJ2-7; D tentatively fits TRBD1 or TRBD2 (6 bases each). V lost 6 bases and J 3 bases, leaving 18 bases between the germline ends. CDR3 length: 15 residues. Per the germline V gene, CDR1 is MNHEY and CDR2 is SVGAGI. The CDR3, as DNA: TGTGCCAGCAGGGGGGGCCACCCGTTAAGCTACGAGCAGTACTTC. As protein: CASRGGHPLSYEQYF.

The V and J genes are TRBV12-5 and TRBJ2-5; 10 bases match TRBD1. The J call may be in error: the DNA end matches TRBJ2-7 better. Germline V lookup: CDR1 LGHNT, CDR2 FRNRAP. This CDR3 has 15 residues. CDR3 in DNA: TGTGCTAGTGGCGGACGACAGGGGGCCACCTACGAGCAGTACTTC. Its translation: CASGGRQGATYEQYF.

V gene TRBV6-2 or TRBV6-3 combines with J gene TRBJ2-5, with D perhaps matching TRBD1 (5 bases). Germline-derived CDR1 and CDR2 are MNHEY and SVGEGT. CDR3 length: 14 residues. Between the trimmed V and J ends, which lost 8 bases and 5 bases, there was a span of 18 bases. CDR3 amino acids: CASRPLRGRETQYF. The DNA of the CDR3 is TGTGCCAGCCGCCCCCTTAGGGGCAGGGAGACCCAGTACTTC.